This T cell receptor beta chain came from a study of T cells in Graves' hyperthyroidism and ophthalmopathy. This clonotype was detected ten times or more. Patients showing uncontrolled infection, other autoimmune disease, pregnancy or lactation were ineligible. Thyroid ultrasound, orbital computed tomography, clinical symptoms, and serum thyroxine and TRAb underpinned diagnoses. Germline trimming cut 11 bases from V and 0 bases from J; bases unmatched to any gene: 5. The CDR3 has 14 amino acids. The germline V gene encodes CDR1 WSHSY and CDR2 SAAADI. Amplified regions were TCR beta CDR3 sequences from RNA transcripts. With the HTBI primer set, the TCR CDR3 went through a first round of RT-PCR. A single record per CDR3 protein comes from TCRdb applying MiXCR to the multiplex PCR reads. Found here are around 500,000 distinct CDR3 sequences, 12% to 15% of them singletons; the top ten hold approximately 15%.

The gene calls are TRBV10-2 and TRBJ1-4, with 8 bases aligning to TRBD1. Sequenced input: blood. The clonotype was recovered from a middle-aged woman with Graves' hyperthyroidism. CDR3: CAAGGGSTNEKLFF. CDR3 DNA: TGCGCCGCAGGGGGCGGGTCAACTAATGAAAAACTGTTTTTT.